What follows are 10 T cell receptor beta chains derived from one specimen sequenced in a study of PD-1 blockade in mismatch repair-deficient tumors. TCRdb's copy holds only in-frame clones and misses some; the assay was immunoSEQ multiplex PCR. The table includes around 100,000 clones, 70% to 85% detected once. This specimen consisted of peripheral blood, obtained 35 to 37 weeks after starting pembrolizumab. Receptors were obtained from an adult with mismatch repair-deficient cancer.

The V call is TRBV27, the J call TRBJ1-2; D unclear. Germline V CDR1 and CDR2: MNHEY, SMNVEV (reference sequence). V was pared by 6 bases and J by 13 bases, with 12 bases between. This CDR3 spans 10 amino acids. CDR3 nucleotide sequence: TGTGCCAGCAGCACTAAATCCGGCACCTTC. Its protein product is CASSTKSGTF.

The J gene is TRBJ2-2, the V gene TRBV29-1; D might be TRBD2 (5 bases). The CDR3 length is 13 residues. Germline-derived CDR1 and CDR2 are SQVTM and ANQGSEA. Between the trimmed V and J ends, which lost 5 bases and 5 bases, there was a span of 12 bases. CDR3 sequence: CSVREGKTGELFF. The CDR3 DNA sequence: TGCAGCGTTCGTGAGGGAAAAACCGGGGAGCTGTTTTTT.

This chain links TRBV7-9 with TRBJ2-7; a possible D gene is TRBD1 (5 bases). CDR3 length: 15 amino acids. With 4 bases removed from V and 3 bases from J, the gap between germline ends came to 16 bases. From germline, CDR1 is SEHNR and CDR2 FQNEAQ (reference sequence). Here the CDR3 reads CASSSAKTANYEQYF. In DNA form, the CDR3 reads TGTGCCAGCAGCTCCGCGAAGACAGCTAACTACGAGCAGTACTTC.

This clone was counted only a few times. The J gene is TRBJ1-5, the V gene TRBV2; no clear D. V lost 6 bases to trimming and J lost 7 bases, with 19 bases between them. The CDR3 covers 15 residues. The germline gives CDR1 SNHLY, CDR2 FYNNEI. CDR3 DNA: TGTGCCAGCAGCGCTGACGGATTACTCGGGCAGCCCCAGCATTTT. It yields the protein CASSADGLLGQPQHF.

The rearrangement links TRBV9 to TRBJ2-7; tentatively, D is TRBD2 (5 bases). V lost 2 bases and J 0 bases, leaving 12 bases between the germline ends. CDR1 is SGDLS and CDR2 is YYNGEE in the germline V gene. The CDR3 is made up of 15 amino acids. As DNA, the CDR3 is TGTGCCAGCAGCGTCGGCGGGCCAAGCTCCTACGAGCAGTACTTC. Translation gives CASSVGGPSSYEQYF.

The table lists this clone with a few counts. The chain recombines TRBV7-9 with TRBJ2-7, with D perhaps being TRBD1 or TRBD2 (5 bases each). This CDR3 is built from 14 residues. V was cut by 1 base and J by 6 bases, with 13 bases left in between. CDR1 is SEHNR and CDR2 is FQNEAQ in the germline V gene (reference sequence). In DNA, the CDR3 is TGTGCCAGCAGCTTAGGGCAGGGAGATCTCGAGCAGTACTTC. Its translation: CASSLGQGDLEQYF.

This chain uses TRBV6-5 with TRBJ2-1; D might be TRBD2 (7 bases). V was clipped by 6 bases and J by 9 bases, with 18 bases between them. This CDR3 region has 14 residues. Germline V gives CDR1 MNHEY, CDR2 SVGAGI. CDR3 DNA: TGTGCCAGCAGCGAGGGGGACTATTCCGTTGAGCAGTTCTTC. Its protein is CASSEGDYSVEQFF.

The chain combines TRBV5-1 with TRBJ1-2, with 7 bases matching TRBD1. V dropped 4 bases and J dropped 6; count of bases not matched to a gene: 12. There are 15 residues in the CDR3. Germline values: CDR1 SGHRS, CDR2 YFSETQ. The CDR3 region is CASSIPQGDGDGYTF. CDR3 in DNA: TGCGCCAGCAGCATCCCCCAGGGGGACGGGGATGGCTACACCTTC.

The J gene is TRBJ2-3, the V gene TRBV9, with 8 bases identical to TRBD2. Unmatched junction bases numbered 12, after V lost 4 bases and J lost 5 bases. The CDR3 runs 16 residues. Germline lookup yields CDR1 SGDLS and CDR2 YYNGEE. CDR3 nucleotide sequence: TGTGCCAGCAGCTCAGAGGGACGGGAGGGCAGAGATACGCAGTATTTT. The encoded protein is CASSSEGREGRDTQYF.

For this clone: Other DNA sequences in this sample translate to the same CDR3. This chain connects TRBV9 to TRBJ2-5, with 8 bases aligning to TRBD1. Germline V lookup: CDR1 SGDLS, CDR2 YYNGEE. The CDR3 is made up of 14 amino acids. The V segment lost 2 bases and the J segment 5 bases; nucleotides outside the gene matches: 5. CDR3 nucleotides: TGTGCCAGCAGCGTCCGACAGGGGAGCGAGACCCAGTACTTC. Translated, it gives CASSVRQGSETQYF.